These 25 T cell receptor beta chains originate from one sample sequenced in a study of blood T cell repertoires in COVID-19. The repertoire was sequenced with immunoSEQ multiplex PCR; TCRdb's copy has only in-frame clones and lacks some. Among about 190,000 clones listed, 89% were seen once. Sequencing was performed on peripheral blood. All receptors derive from a man between 35 and 55 years old with acute or convalescent COVID-19.

V and J are TRBV6-6 and TRBJ1-1; 7 bases line up with TRBD1. Trimming at V came to 2 bases and at J to 3 bases, leaving 9 bases not matched to a gene. This CDR3 is 16 amino acids long. Germline assignment: CDR1 MNHNY and CDR2 SVGAGI (reference sequence). CDR3 loop: CASSYTPTGDDTEAFF. The CDR3, as DNA: TGTGCCAGCAGTTACACCCCCACAGGGGATGACACTGAAGCTTTCTTT.

The chain combines TRBV4-2 with TRBJ2-1, with TRBD2 matching over 8 bases. V shed 1 base and J 4 bases; nucleotides not matched to a gene: 6. Per the germline V gene, CDR1 is LGHNA and CDR2 is YNFKEQ. The CDR3 spans 16 residues. CDR3 coding DNA: TGTGCCAGCAGCCAAGTTGAACTAGCGGTATACAATGAGCAGTTCTTC. Amino acids: CASSQVELAVYNEQFF.

The chain is built from TRBV23-1 and TRBJ2-5, with D maybe TRBD2 (7 bases). TRBV23-1 qualifies as an ORF whose function is uncertain. With 4 bases removed from V and 4 bases from J, the gap between germline ends came to 25 bases. CDR3 length: 18 amino acids. The CDR3 DNA sequence: TGCGCCAGCAGTCCCCTTATAATTTCGGGGGGCTGTCGAGAGACCCAGTACTTC. Translated: CASSPLIISGGCRETQYF.

The V and J genes are TRBV7-2 and TRBJ2-3; the D gene is possibly TRBD2 (5 bases). The V and J ends lost 4 bases and 0 bases respectively, with 14 bases between them. Germline-derived CDR1 and CDR2 are SGHTA and FQGNSA. The CDR3 spans 16 residues. The CDR3 DNA reads TGTGCCAGCAGCTCCCGGACTCTAGCTAGCACAGATACGCAGTATTTT. This codes for CASSSRTLASTDTQYF.

The chain has TRBV6-5 and TRBJ2-1, with TRBD1 identical over 8 bases. CDR1 is MNHEY and CDR2 is SVGAGI in the germline V gene. The junction had 2 bases not matched to a gene; V was cut back by 4 bases and J by 0 bases. The CDR3 covers 15 residues. The CDR3: CASSSTGGSYNEQFF. The DNA for the CDR3 is TGTGCCAGCAGTTCCACAGGGGGCTCCTACAATGAGCAGTTCTTC.

The genes are TRBV24-1 and TRBJ2-7; the D is unclear. The CDR3 is made up of 16 amino acids. V gave up 2 bases and J gave up 3 bases, with 16 bases separating them. Germline lookup yields CDR1 KGHDR and CDR2 SFDVKD. The CDR3 nucleotides are TGTGCCACCAGTGATTCTTCCCCCCGGGTTCACTACGAGCAGTACTTC. This codes for CATSDSSPRVHYEQYF.

The chain has TRBV3-1 (or the pseudogene TRBV3-2) and TRBJ2-1; 12 nucleotides match TRBD2. The CDR3 has 16 amino acids. Germline CDR1 and CDR2: LGHDT and YNNKEL (reference sequence). The trim removed 4 bases at V and 6 bases at J, leaving 7 bases unmatched. The CDR3 region has the DNA TGTGCCAGCAGCCGCCTACTAGCGGGGGGCCGCAATGAGCAGTTCTTC. Its protein product is CASSRLLAGGRNEQFF.

A note on this clone: This CDR3 is also generated by other DNA sequences in the sample. The chain links TRBV18 to TRBJ2-7; no reliable D call. Trimming cost V 3 bases and J 4 bases, with 4 bases left between them. The CDR3 consists of 11 residues. The germline CDR1 and CDR2 sequences are KGHSH and LQKENI. The CDR3 DNA is TGTGCCAGCTCACCCAATTACGAGCAGTACTTC. Translation: CASSPNYEQYF.

V gene TRBV25-1 combines with J gene TRBJ2-7; weak D call: TRBD2 (7 bases). V was trimmed by 0 bases and J by 2 bases, leaving 11 bases between them. The CDR3 length is 15 residues. CDR1 and CDR2 from the germline V gene are MGHDK and SYGVNS. CDR3 in amino acids: CASSEYKGGAYEQYF. The CDR3, as DNA: TGTGCCAGCAGTGAATATAAGGGGGGGGCCTACGAGCAGTACTTC.

This clone appeared a few times. The chain is built from TRBV4-2 and TRBJ1-6, with D hard to call. CDR1 and CDR2 from the germline V gene are LGHNA and YNFKEQ. The germline V and J ends were trimmed by 0 bases and 5 bases, with 8 bases remaining between them. The CDR3 has 15 amino acids. The DNA of the CDR3 is TGTGCCAGCAGCCAAGATTACGGGGATAATTCACCCCTCCACTTT. It yields the protein CASSQDYGDNSPLHF.

V gene TRBV6-5 combines with J gene TRBJ1-3; D remains ambiguous. Germline assignment: CDR1 MNHEY and CDR2 SVGAGI. V was clipped by 2 bases and J by 0 bases, with 11 bases between them. CDR3 size: 16 residues. For the CDR3, the DNA is TGTGCCAGCAGTTACACTAGGGCCCGCTCTGGAAACACCATATATTTT. This encodes CASSYTRARSGNTIYF.

The chain employs TRBV15 and TRBJ2-6; 14 bases map to TRBD2. Trimming took 3 bases from V and 0 from J; bases not matched to a gene: 4. Germline V lookup: CDR1 LNHNV, CDR2 YYDKDF (reference sequence). This CDR3 is 19 amino acids long. CDR3 nucleotides: TGTGCCACCAGCAGGGGACTAGCGGGGGTTAGCTCTGGGGCCAACGTCCTGACTTTC. Translating it yields CATSRGLAGVSSGANVLTF.

The V gene is TRBV7-9, the J gene TRBJ2-5; the D gene is possibly TRBD2 (5 bases). Germline CDR1 and CDR2: SEHNR and FQNEAQ (reference sequence). V lost 1 base to trimming and J lost 5 bases, with 11 bases between them. The CDR3 runs 14 residues. This CDR3 is CASSLGGLEETQYF. In DNA form, the CDR3 reads TGTGCCAGCAGCTTAGGAGGGTTAGAGGAGACCCAGTACTTC. Complete variable domain (other parts from reference TRBV7-9 and TRBJ2-5): DTGVSQNPRHKITKRGQNVTFRCDPISEHNRLYWYRQTLGQGPEFLTYFQNEAQLEKSRLLSDRFSAERPKGSFSTLEIQRTEQGDSAMYLCASSLGGLEETQYFGPGTRLLVL.

This rearrangement joins TRBV3-1 (or the pseudogene TRBV3-2) to TRBJ1-1, with a weak D call TRBD1 (5 bases). There are 14 residues in the CDR3. In germline, CDR1 is LGHDT, CDR2 YNNKEL (reference sequence). V shed 7 bases and J shed 4 bases, with 16 bases lying between them. CDR3 region: CASKIGGMGTEAFF. DNA for the CDR3: TGTGCCAGCAAAATTGGGGGGATGGGCACTGAAGCTTTCTTT.

The J gene is TRBJ1-4, the V gene TRBV5-5; 7 nucleotides line up with TRBD1. The germline V gene encodes CDR1 SGHKS and CDR2 YYEKEE (reference sequence). V gave up 3 bases and J gave up 8 bases; unmatched junction bases: 19. The length of the CDR3 is 18 residues. CDR3: CASSSRVGFRDSSEKLFF. In DNA, the CDR3 is TGTGCCAGCAGCTCCCGAGTCGGCTTCCGGGACAGCAGCGAAAAACTGTTTTTT.

The chain is built from TRBV18 and TRBJ2-1; 9 bases match TRBD2. The CDR3 consists of 16 residues. V was pared by 0 bases and J by 4 bases, with 4 bases of the junction left unmatched. CDR1 is KGHSH, CDR2 LQKENI, per germline. CDR3 region: CASSPPASGEYNEQFF. The CDR3 coding sequence is TGTGCCAGCTCACCACCGGCTAGCGGGGAGTACAATGAGCAGTTCTTC.

With respect to this clone: The junction and the germline gene differ at one end; a read error may be behind it. The chain employs TRBV27 and TRBJ1-6; D may be TRBD1 (6 bases). Germline V gene sequence: CDR1 MNHEY, CDR2 SMNVEV (reference sequence). The CDR3 has 12 amino acids. CDR3 residues: CAAGDYNSPLHF. In DNA, the CDR3 is TGCGCGGCAGGGGACTATAATTCACCCCTCCACTTT.

This rearrangement joins TRBV10-2 to TRBJ2-1, with 12 bases matching TRBD1. Germline CDR1 and CDR2: WSHSY and SAAADI. V gave up 8 bases and J gave up 7 bases; unmatched junction bases: 9. The CDR3 loop spans 15 amino acids. The CDR3 nucleotides read TGCGCCAGCTCTCCGGGGGACAGGGGGCCGAATGAGCAGTTCTTC. Translating gives CASSPGDRGPNEQFF.

The V and J genes are TRBV29-1 and TRBJ1-2; D not resolved. This CDR3 has 12 residues. CDR1 SQVTM and CDR2 ANQGSEA come from the germline V gene. Trimming left V 0 bases short and J 8 bases short, with 10 bases between. The CDR3 sequence is CSVEDSGKGYTF. CDR3 nucleotides: TGCAGCGTTGAAGATTCGGGGAAAGGCTACACCTTC.

The chain is built from TRBV2 and TRBJ1-5; possibly TRBD1 for D (6 bases). The germline CDR1 and CDR2 sequences are SNHLY and FYNNEI. Between the trimmed V and J ends, which lost 7 bases and 3 bases, there was a span of 13 bases. CDR3 length: 14 residues. The CDR3 loop is CASKGGVNNQPQHF. The CDR3 nucleotides are TGTGCCAGCAAGGGGGGGGTGAACAATCAGCCCCAGCATTTT.

The gene calls are TRBV5-1 and TRBJ2-7, with D possibly matching TRBD2 (6 bases). The V and J ends lost 0 bases and 6 bases respectively, with 10 bases between them. This CDR3 is 13 amino acids long. Germline CDR1 is SGHRS and CDR2 is YFSETQ. CDR3: CASSLDGGTEQYF. CDR3 DNA: TGCGCCAGCAGCTTGGATGGGGGGACCGAGCAGTACTTC.

This clone was seen once. The DNA of the CDR3 is TGTGCCAGCAGCGACTACAGGGGCTTCTCTGGAAACACCATATATTTT. This sequence encodes CASSDYRGFSGNTIYF. V gene TRBV7-8 combines with J gene TRBJ1-3; 7 bases match TRBD1. The CDR3 totals 16 residues. V was clipped by 5 bases and J by 0 bases; unmatched bases: 7. CDR1 SGHVS and CDR2 FQNEAQ come from the germline V gene.

The chain joins TRBV4-2 to TRBJ2-7; the D gene is possibly TRBD1 (7 bases). The CDR3 sequence is 16 residues long. Trimming shortened V by 2 bases and J by 2 bases, and 16 bases separated the two germline ends. Germline CDR1 LGHNA, CDR2 YNFKEQ. Here the CDR3 DNA reads TGTGCCAGCAGCCAATCTACGGCAGGGGGGCCCTACGAGCAGTACTTC. This encodes CASSQSTAGGPYEQYF.

This clone has just one count. This chain links TRBV9 with TRBJ2-2; TRBD2 matches 10 bases. The CDR3 extends over 17 amino acids. Trimming cost V 3 bases and J 4 bases; bases outside gene matches: 9. Germline CDR1 SGDLS, CDR2 YYNGEE. The CDR3 is CASSAEGLASLTGELFF. CDR3 bases: TGTGCCAGCAGCGCCGAGGGACTAGCGAGCCTCACCGGGGAGCTGTTTTTT.

The genes are TRBV7-2 and TRBJ1-3; D is possibly TRBD1 (5 bases). Germline V gene data show CDR1 as SGHTA and CDR2 as FQGNSA. The CDR3 has 15 amino acids. V was pared by 1 base and J by 0 bases, with 7 bases between. The CDR3 here is CASSLGTHSGNTIYF. Written as DNA, the CDR3 is TGTGCCAGCAGCTTAGGGACACACTCTGGAAACACCATATATTTT. The variable domain in full, with the rest retrieved from reference TRBV7-2 and TRBJ1-3, is GAGVSQSPSNKVTEKGKDVELRCDPISGHTALYWYRQSLGQGLEFLIYFQGNSAPDKSGLPSDRFSAERTGGSVSTLTIQRTQQEDSAVYLCASSLGTHSGNTIYFGEGSWLTVV.